This is a list of T cell receptor beta chains from one sample in a study of T-cell reconstitution after alpha-beta-depleted transplantation in children. Using its own MiXCR run on the PCR reads, TCRdb lists one record per CDR3 protein. The sample has 200,000 or so distinct CDR3 sequences; 5% to 6.5% are singletons. Sequences were derived from PBMCs, sampled before TCRalphabeta/CD19-depleted stem cell transplant. These receptors originate from a girl under three years old with combined immunodeficiency, due to receive a stem cell transplant. Each CDR3 is given with its conserved first and last residue. D genes are given only for firm matches. A clone size is listed for some rows: how often the clone was seen (once, few, many), or a class if it is expanded.

-	TRBJ1-5	TRBV28	-	CASSLPKVWRARHNQPQHF	TGTGCCAGCAGTTTACCGAAGGTATGGAGGGCGCGACACAATCAGCCCCAGCATTTT
many	TRBJ2-5	TRBV6-2/TRBV6-3	TRBD2	CASSLRRHGTSTEETQYF	TGTGCCAGCAGTTTGCGCCGTCATGGGACTAGCACTGAAGAGACCCAGTACTTC
many	TRBJ2-7	TRBV7-9	TRBD2	CASLTSGSEQYF	TGTGCCAGCTTGACTAGCGGGAGCGAGCAGTACTTC
many	TRBJ1-3	TRBV12-3/TRBV12-4	-	CASSFLPGMERRNTIYF	TGTGCCAGCAGCTTCCTTCCCGGCATGGAACGAAGAAACACCATATATTTT
many	TRBJ1-5	TRBV15	-	CATTSLRYSNQPQHF	TGTGCCACCACAAGCCTACGTTATAGCAATCAGCCCCAGCATTTT
many	TRBJ2-7	TRBV4-1	-	CASSQDLVRITYEQYF	TGCGCCAGCAGCCAAGATTTAGTTAGAATAACCTACGAGCAGTACTTC
many	TRBJ2-2	TRBV10-3	-	CAISELPGTNTGELFF	TGTGCCATCAGTGAGTTGCCGGGGACGAACACCGGGGAGCTGTTTTTT
-	TRBJ2-5	TRBV15	TRBD2	CATGPLAGWSQETQYF	TGTGCCACCGGGCCACTAGCGGGTTGGTCGCAAGAGACCCAGTACTTC
many	TRBJ2-7	TRBV4-2	-	CASSQEVYGYEQYF	TGTGCCAGCAGCCAAGAAGTGTATGGCTACGAGCAGTACTTC
-	TRBJ2-1	TRBV20-1	-	CSGDGSNYNEQFF	TGCAGTGGTGACGGGAGTAACTACAATGAGCAGTTCTTC
many	TRBJ2-3	TRBV20-1	-	CSAGREEPWQYF	TGCAGTGCTGGTCGGGAAGAACCTTGGCAGTATTTT
many	TRBJ1-1	TRBV12-3/TRBV12-4	-	CASSERNTEAFF	TGTGCCAGCAGTGAGAGGAACACTGAAGCTTTCTTT
many	TRBJ2-2	TRBV9	-	CASTDPGTNTGELFF	TGTGCCAGCACCGACCCCGGGACCAATACCGGGGAGCTGTTTTTT
many	TRBJ2-7	TRBV5-1	TRBD1	CASRDRDSSLYEQYF	TGCGCCAGCAGGGACCGGGACAGTTCATTATACGAGCAGTACTTC
many	TRBJ1-2	TRBV20-1	TRBD1	CSADTGDWGYTF	TGCAGTGCTGACACAGGGGACTGGGGCTACACCTTC
few	TRBJ2-1	TRBV12-3/TRBV12-4	TRBD1	CASSWDRISYNEQFF	TGTGCCAGCAGTTGGGACAGGATATCCTACAATGAGCAGTTCTTC
many	TRBJ2-7	TRBV10-3	-	CAISESVRYSYEQYF	TGTGCCATCAGTGAGTCGGTCAGATACTCCTACGAGCAGTACTTC
many	TRBJ2-2	TRBV29-1	-	CSVPMGRGTGELFF	TGCAGCGTTCCGATGGGAAGAGGCACCGGGGAGCTGTTTTTT
many	TRBJ2-5	TRBV7-6	-	CASSLARTGQYF	TGTGCCAGCAGCTTAGCGCGAACAGGGCAGTACTTC
many	TRBJ2-6	TRBV5-1	-	CASSFLASGANVLTF	TGCGCCAGCAGCTTCCTAGCATCTGGGGCCAACGTCCTGACTTTC
many	TRBJ1-2	TRBV12-5	TRBD1	CASGRQGASYGYTF	TGTGCTAGTGGCCGACAGGGGGCAAGTTATGGCTACACCTTC
many	TRBJ1-1	TRBV28	-	CASQSRGLGTEAFF	TGTGCCAGCCAGTCCAGGGGATTGGGGACTGAAGCTTTCTTT
-	TRBJ2-5	TRBV9	TRBD1	CASSATADRRETQYF	TGTGCCAGCAGCGCCACCGCGGACAGGCGAGAGACCCAGTACTTC
many	TRBJ2-3	TRBV7-9	-	CASSFSGGADTQYF	TGTGCCAGCAGCTTCAGTGGAGGGGCAGATACGCAGTATTTT
many	TRBJ2-3	TRBV18	TRBD2	CASSQGLAGALGDTQYF	TGTGCCAGCTCACAAGGACTAGCGGGGGCCCTGGGGGATACGCAGTATTTT
many	TRBJ1-1	TRBV5-1	TRBD1	CASSLVRTGGKNTEAFF	TGCGCCAGCAGCTTGGTTAGGACAGGGGGGAAGAATACTGAAGCTTTCTTT
many	TRBJ2-7	TRBV20-1	-	CSARDLDSSYEQYF	TGCAGTGCTAGAGATCTCGACAGCTCCTACGAGCAGTACTTC
many	TRBJ2-1	TRBV25-1	-	CASRRDKGMYNEQFF	TGTGCCAGCAGGAGGGACAAGGGGATGTACAATGAGCAGTTCTTC
few	TRBJ1-4	TRBV4-3	-	CASSPFPGGGNEKLFF	TGCGCCAGCAGCCCGTTCCCTGGTGGGGGGAATGAAAAACTGTTTTTT
many	TRBJ2-1	TRBV4-2	TRBD2	CASSQEWRGDNEQFF	TGTGCCAGCAGCCAAGAATGGCGGGGGGACAATGAGCAGTTCTTC
many	TRBJ1-1	TRBV7-8	-	CASSYRSTEAFF	TGTGCCAGCAGCTACCGGTCGACTGAAGCTTTCTTT
many	TRBJ2-7	TRBV4-1	-	CASSDRRVASRYEQYF	TGCGCCAGCAGCGACCGGAGGGTAGCTTCGAGGTACGAGCAGTACTTC
many	TRBJ2-7	TRBV19	-	CASSIGSGTGIYEQYF	TGTGCCAGTAGTATCGGGTCTGGAACAGGGATCTACGAGCAGTACTTC